The present TCR beta chain was sequenced within a study of tumor-infiltrating lymphocytes in localized non-small cell lung cancer. Study as a whole: Each patient gave resected tumor and non-adjacent uninvolved lung tissue. Overall study findings and caveats: Higher tumor T cell infiltration than in uninvolved lung was supported by TCRbeta sequencing.

Only in-frame clones appear in the TCRdb table, and some are missing; sequencing was by immunoSEQ multiplex PCR. Among 11,000 or so clones, about 70% were seen once, and the ten largest hold approximately 11%. The V gene's germline CDR1 is SGDLS and CDR2 YYNGEE. Trimming removed 3 bases from V and 4 bases from J; junction bases left unmatched: 1. The CDR3 has 13 amino acids. Notes on this clone: No antigen is known for it.

The sequence was obtained from a human donor with non-small cell lung cancer. The source material was uninvolved lung tissue not adjacent to the tumor. This rearrangement joins TRBV9 to TRBJ1-5, with 7 positions matching TRBD1. The CDR3 is CASSGTGNQPQHF. Here the CDR3 DNA reads TGTGCCAGCAGCGGGACAGGTAATCAGCCCCAGCATTTT.